The clone carrying this T cell receptor beta chain was detected a few times. Its cognate antigen is unknown. The data are from a study of T cell repertoires in cytomegalovirus infection. Study-wide context: It was the public TCR beta signatures that indicated both CMV infection and matching HLA type. Study conclusions and caveats: In two of eight donors, the top clonotype was HLA-C-restricted CMV-specific.

A single record per CDR3 protein comes from TCRdb applying MiXCR to the reads. This table holds roughly 920,000 distinct CDR3 sequences, 30% to 40% found once. The CDR3 totals 14 residues. Trimming stripped 1 base from V and 5 bases from J, with 12 bases between. Germline CDR1 is SEHNR and CDR2 is FQNEAQ (reference sequence). The rearrangement links TRBV7-9 to TRBJ2-7; tentatively, D is TRBD1 or TRBD2 (5 bases each). The sample was cultured CD8+ T cells from PBMCs, taken from culture after CMV antigen stimulation. The origin of this receptor is a human donor in good health (CMV status not recorded). Some clones in this sample may be carry-over from other donors' samples. The CDR3 nucleotides are TGTGCCAGCAGCTTAGTGAAAGGGACCCACGAGCAGTACTTC. This translates into CASSLVKGTHEQYF.